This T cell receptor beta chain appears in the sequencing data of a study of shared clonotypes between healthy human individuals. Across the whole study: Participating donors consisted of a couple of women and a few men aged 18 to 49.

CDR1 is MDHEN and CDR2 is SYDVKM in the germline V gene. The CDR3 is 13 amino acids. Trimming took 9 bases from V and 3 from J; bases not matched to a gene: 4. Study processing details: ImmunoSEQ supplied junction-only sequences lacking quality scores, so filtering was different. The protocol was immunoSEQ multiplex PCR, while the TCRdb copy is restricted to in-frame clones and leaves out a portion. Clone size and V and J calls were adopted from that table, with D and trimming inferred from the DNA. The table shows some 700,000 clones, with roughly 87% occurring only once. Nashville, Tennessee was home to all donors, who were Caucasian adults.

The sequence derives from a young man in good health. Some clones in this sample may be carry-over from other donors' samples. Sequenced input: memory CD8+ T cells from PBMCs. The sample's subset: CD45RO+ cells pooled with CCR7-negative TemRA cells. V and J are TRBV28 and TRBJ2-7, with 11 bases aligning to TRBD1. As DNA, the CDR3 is TGTGCCAGTTGGGACAGGGGGGTCTACGAGCAGTACTTC. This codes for CASWDRGVYEQYF.